This T cell receptor beta chain was identified during a study of blood T cell repertoires in COVID-19. The CDR3 is 15 residues long. CDR1 is MNHEY and CDR2 is SVGAGI in the germline V gene. V shed 6 bases and J shed 3 bases, with 17 bases lying between them. Sequencing was performed with immunoSEQ multiplex PCR; in TCRdb, only in-frame clones are kept and a portion is missing. The sample yields 350,000 to 400,000 clones, over 75% seen once. Symptom resolution, clearance, or two negative PCRs marked donors in Cohort 3 as recovered. The rearrangement joins TRBV6-5 to TRBJ1-1, with D possibly matching TRBD1 (6 bases). The receptor was derived from a man between 18 and 35 years old who had recovered from COVID-19. Sequencing input: PBMCs or T cells enriched from blood (not recorded which). CDR3 region: CASRSQGNRDTEAFF. CDR3 DNA: TGTGCCAGCAGATCACAGGGAAACCGGGACACTGAAGCTTTCTTT.